This entry is about one T cell receptor (beta chain). Amplification of TCR alpha and beta CDR3 regions from RNA used iRepertoire nested multiplex PCR. TCRdb processed the multiplex PCR reads anew with MiXCR; each CDR3 protein has one entry. The sample lists around 390,000 distinct CDR3 sequences, about two fifths seen once, with about 12% in the top ten. Trimming took off 4 bases at V and 6 bases at J, with 7 bases between the two ends. This CDR3 has 11 residues. Germline CDR1 MNHEY, CDR2 SVGAGI. This entry is derived from a study of glioma-infiltrating T cells. V usage is TRBV6-5 and J usage is TRBJ2-7, with D hard to call. Specimen: glioma tissue, nonneoplastic brain tissue, or PBMCs (not recorded which). The sequence was obtained from a human donor with low-grade glioma or glioblastoma, undergoing nonglioma brain surgery, or in good health (not recorded which). This CDR3 reads CASSSTREQYF. CDR3 bases: TGTGCCAGCAGTTCCACCCGCGAGCAGTACTTC.